This T cell receptor (beta chain) was profiled in a study of blood T cell repertoires in COVID-19. Across the study: There were acute and convalescent COVID-19 samples, and they came from the United States, Italy and Spain.

Those enrolled in Seattle joined during active infection and were followed longitudinally afterward. Source study methods: Cell counts per sample came from amplifying reference gene primers. Libraries were prepared by immunoSEQ multiplex PCR; TCRdb keeps only in-frame clonotypes and omits some of them. V and J calls plus clone size are reproduced from that table; the DNA served to infer D and trimming. The table lists about 530,000 clones, around nine tenths of them singletons, with 7.8% in the top ten. The CDR3 runs to 14 residues. From germline, CDR1 is GTSNPN and CDR2 SVGIG (reference sequence). The V segment lost 0 bases and the J segment 7 bases; nucleotides outside the gene matches: 8.

The rearrangement links TRBV30 to TRBJ1-2, with 7 nucleotides matching TRBD1. The receptor was derived from a woman aged 50 to 60 with COVID-19, enrolled during active disease. The specimen was peripheral blood. CDR3 bases: TGTGCCTGGAGTGTACAGGGGTTGAGGGCTGGCTACACCTTC. Amino acid sequence: CAWSVQGLRAGYTF.